Listed below are T cell receptor beta chains from one sample, sequenced in a study of CD8 T cells in ankylosing spondylitis. Each CDR3 protein is one row after TCRdb ran MiXCR on the 5' RACE reads. The table lists around 120,000 distinct CDR3 sequences, around 8.5% of them singletons. The sample comprised blood, either unsorted or a sorted T cell fraction (not recorded which). The receptors originated from a male donor with ankylosing spondylitis or in good health (not recorded which). Each CDR3 is given with its conserved first and last residue. Each record gives: J gene, D gene, V gene, clone size, CDR3 DNA, CDR3 protein. The D gene is left open where the match is weak. Clone size, where shown, is once, few, many, or a class for clones that have expanded.

>TRBJ2-3|TRBD2|TRBV11-2|many
TGTGCCAGCAGCTTACCTACTAGCGGGAACACAGATACGCAGTATTTT
CASSLPTSGNTDTQYF
>TRBJ2-3|TRBD2|TRBV7-2|many
TGTGCCAGCAGCTTAGGACTAGCGAGTCCCGGGACTACGCAGTATTTT
CASSLGLASPGTTQYF
>TRBJ2-5|.|TRBV18|.
TGTGCCAGCTCAGAGACAGGTGCAAAAGAGATCCAGTACTTC
CASSETGAKEIQYF
>TRBJ2-7|.|TRBV20-1|.
TGCAGTGCTAGGAGGGCCACTAACCTTTACGAGCAGTACTTC
CSARRATNLYEQYF
>TRBJ2-3|.|TRBV7-8|many
TGTGCCAGCAGCTTAGGTGGGAGCGGTGGCACAGATACGCAGTATTTT
CASSLGGSGGTDTQYF
>TRBJ2-7|TRBD2|TRBV5-1|many
TGCGCCAGCAGCTTGGGGACTAGCAGCTACTACGAGCAGTACTTC
CASSLGTSSYYEQYF
>TRBJ1-5|TRBD1|TRBV6-1|many
TGTGCCAGCAGGCGTGCCCGGGACAGACTAAATCAGCCCCAGCATTTT
CASRRARDRLNQPQHF
>TRBJ1-3|.|TRBV3-1|.
TGTGCCAGCAGCCACGGAACTGGAAACACCATATATTTT
CASSHGTGNTIYF
>TRBJ2-1|.|TRBV20-1|many
TGCAGTGCTAGAGGGTCAGGTTCTTCCCACAATGAGCAGTTCTTC
CSARGSGSSHNEQFF
>TRBJ1-1|.|TRBV2|many
TGTGCCAGCAGTGGGGATTGGGGGGCCGGCGGGAACACTGAAGCTTTCTTT
CASSGDWGAGGNTEAFF
>TRBJ2-7|TRBD1|TRBV20-1|.
TGCAGTGCTGGAAAACCCGGGACAGGGTCCTACGAGCAGTACTTC
CSAGKPGTGSYEQYF
>TRBJ1-2|TRBD1|TRBV6-2/TRBV6-3|few
TGTGCCAGCAGTAAGACAGGGGGCACCTATGGCTACACCTTC
CASSKTGGTYGYTF
>TRBJ2-7|TRBD1|TRBV5-1|many
TGCGCCAGCAGCTTGGAGGGACAGCCCTACGAAGAGCAGTACTTC
CASSLEGQPYEEQYF
>TRBJ2-5|.|TRBV20-1|many
TGCAGTGCTAGTGCCGGACAGATTCAAGAGACCCAGTACTTC
CSASAGQIQETQYF
>TRBJ2-2|.|TRBV5-6|many
TGTGCCAGCAGCTTCTCTTTCCTCGGGGAGCTGTTTTTT
CASSFSFLGELFF
>TRBJ2-3|TRBD2|TRBV20-1|few
TGCAGTGCTAGAGACAAACTAGCGGGAGGGCCGCATACGCAGTATTTT
CSARDKLAGGPHTQYF
>TRBJ2-1|TRBD2|TRBV7-2|many
TGTGCCAGCAGCCATACTAGCGGGAGGTACGATGAGCAGTTCTTC
CASSHTSGRYDEQFF
>TRBJ1-5|.|TRBV7-2|many
TGTGCCAGCAGCTTAAGTGGCCCTATTGATCAGCCCCAGCATTTT
CASSLSGPIDQPQHF
>TRBJ2-7|.|TRBV7-6|many
TGTGCCAGCAGCACGTACGACAACGGCTTACACGAGCAGTACTTC
CASSTYDNGLHEQYF
>TRBJ2-7|.|TRBV28|many
TGTGCCAGCAGTTCCCGGACGCCCCTCTACGAGCAGTACTTC
CASSSRTPLYEQYF
>TRBJ1-2|TRBD1|TRBV25-1|many
TGTGCCAGCAGTGACGTCGGGACAGGGCAAGGCTACACCTTC
CASSDVGTGQGYTF
>TRBJ2-6|TRBD1|TRBV9|.
TGTGCCAGCAGACCGACAGGGTTCGGCTCTGGGGCCAACGTCCTGACTTTC
CASRPTGFGSGANVLTF
>TRBJ2-3|TRBD2|TRBV7-2|few
TGTGCCAGCAGCTTAGGACTAGCGGGAGCTAGCACAGATACGCAGTATTTT
CASSLGLAGASTDTQYF
>TRBJ2-1|.|TRBV24-1|many
TGTGCCACCAGTGAATCTAGAGACAATGAGCAGTTCTTC
CATSESRDNEQFF
>TRBJ2-7|TRBD1|TRBV28|many
TGTGCCAGCAGTACCGCGACGACAGGGGGCTACGAGCAGTACTTC
CASSTATTGGYEQYF
>TRBJ2-7|.|TRBV20-1|many
TGCAGTGCTAGAGGGGACCAGGGAATCGGGTGGGAGCAGTACTTC
CSARGDQGIGWEQYF
>TRBJ1-6|.|TRBV6-4|.
TGTGCCAGCAGTGAGGACCGCCTTTCACCCCTCCACTTT
CASSEDRLSPLHF
>TRBJ2-1|.|TRBV5-1|few
TGCGCCAGCAGCTTGGAGGACAGTCCCTACAATGAGCAGTTCTTC
CASSLEDSPYNEQFF
>TRBJ2-1|TRBD2|TRBV6-1|.
TGTGCCAGCTCTAAGGGCGGGAGCGTTGAGCAGTTCTTC
CASSKGGSVEQFF
>TRBJ2-3|TRBD2|TRBV11-1|many
TGTGCCAGCAGCTTCGGTCAAGTCAGCCTAGCGGCCACAGATACGCAGTATTTT
CASSFGQVSLAATDTQYF